These T cell receptor beta chains were read from a single sample in a study of OX40 agonist ivuxolimab in advanced cancers. Generated by immunoSEQ multiplex PCR, the TCRdb table keeps only in-frame clones and is missing some. The repertoire holds some 57,000 clones, with approximately 90% as singletons. Material: CD4+ or CD8+ T cells sorted from blood, obtained in a trial of the OX40 agonist ivuxolimab. These receptors all come from an adult with an advanced solid tumor such as melanoma, head and neck, liver or kidney cancer. CDR3s include the opening cysteine and the closing phenylalanine or tryptophan. The order of the fields is D gene, J gene, V gene, clone size, CDR3 DNA, CDR3 protein. A D gene is named only where the DNA matches it firmly. Clone size is shown for a subset of rows, as once, few, many or a class of expanded clone.

NA	TRBJ2-1	TRBV7-2	NA	TGTGCCAGCAGCTTAGAGCTGAGTGAGCAGTTCTTC	CASSLELSEQFF
NA	TRBJ1-6	TRBV19	NA	TGTGCCAGTAGTATCCAACCGACAGCACCCCTCCACTTT	CASSIQPTAPLHF
TRBD2	TRBJ2-2	TRBV19	NA	TGTGCCAGTAGTCTTAGCGGGAGTTTGACCGGGGAGCTGTTTTTT	CASSLSGSLTGELFF
NA	TRBJ1-2	TRBV5-4	few	TGTGCCAGCAGCTTGGCAGGGGTCGACTATGGCTACACCTTC	CASSLAGVDYGYTF
NA	TRBJ2-3	TRBV19	NA	TGTGCCAGTAGTATAGGTGGCGGAACTAGCACAGATACGCAGTATTTT	CASSIGGGTSTDTQYF
NA	TRBJ2-5	TRBV7-3	NA	TGTGCCAGCAGCGCGGCCCTTGAGGAGACCCAGTACTTC	CASSAALEETQYF
NA	TRBJ2-4	TRBV7-2	NA	TGTGCCAGCAGCTTAGGGGCGGGCTTAGCCAAAAACATTCAGTACTTC	CASSLGAGLAKNIQYF
TRBD1	TRBJ2-7	TRBV19	NA	TGTGCCAGTAGTATTAGGGACAGACCCTACGAGCAGTACTTC	CASSIRDRPYEQYF
NA	TRBJ2-7	TRBV6-1	NA	TGTGCCAGCAGTGAGAGACAGAACTCCCCGGGGGAGCAGTACTTC	CASSERQNSPGEQYF
NA	TRBJ1-1	TRBV9	NA	TGTGCCAGCAGCACCCGAGGGACACTCACTGAAGCTTTCTTT	CASSTRGTLTEAFF
NA	TRBJ2-7	TRBV11-2	NA	TGTGCCAGCAGCTTCGAAGACGGGGCTGGGGAGCAGTACTTC	CASSFEDGAGEQYF
NA	TRBJ1-1	TRBV5-1	NA	TGCGCCAGCAGCCTAGTCAGGAACACTGAAGCTTTCTTT	CASSLVRNTEAFF
TRBD2	TRBJ2-7	TRBV11-2	NA	TGTGCCAGCAGCTCCCCGGGACTAGCGGGAGGGCCTGGCTACGAGCAGTACTTC	CASSSPGLAGGPGYEQYF
TRBD1	TRBJ2-7	TRBV5-4	NA	TGTGCCAGCAGCTTGGCCGGCACAGGGGGCTACGAGCAGTACTTC	CASSLAGTGGYEQYF
NA	TRBJ1-4	TRBV2	NA	TGTGCCAGCAGAGTAGGGCGAGTTCCAACTAATGAAAAACTGTTTTTT	CASRVGRVPTNEKLFF
NA	TRBJ2-1	TRBV30	NA	TGTGCCGGGGGCAAGCCCCCTTACAATGAGCAGTTCTTC	CAGGKPPYNEQFF
NA	TRBJ2-3	TRBV27	NA	TGTGCCAGCAGTCTAGCACTATTAATGGGGGGAAGCACAGATACGCAGTATTTT	CASSLALLMGGSTDTQYF
TRBD2	TRBJ2-3	TRBV7-9	NA	TGTGCCAGCGGGGAGGGGTCCATCCTACCCCGCACAGATACGCAGTATTTT	CASGEGSILPRTDTQYF
NA	TRBJ2-7	TRBV4-1	NA	TGCGCCAGCAGCTGGGGGGACGAGCAGTACTTC	CASSWGDEQYF
NA	TRBJ1-1	TRBV11-1	few	TGTGCCAGTACAGGTAACACTGAAGCTTTCTTT	CASTGNTEAFF
NA	TRBJ1-2	TRBV28	NA	TGTGCCATAAGGACAGAAGGTATCAAGAACTATGGCTACACCTTC	CAIRTEGIKNYGYTF
TRBD1	TRBJ1-1	TRBV6-5	NA	TGTGCCAGCAGTTTCGACAGGGGGCGGGGTGAAGCTTTCTTT	CASSFDRGRGEAFF
TRBD2	TRBJ2-7	TRBV18	NA	TGTGCCAGCTCACCAGCCGCTAGCGGGAGCTACGAGCAGTACTTC	CASSPAASGSYEQYF
NA	TRBJ1-1	TRBV2	NA	TGTGCCAGCAGCGTTAAGACCCCCTTCACTGAAGCTTTCTTT	CASSVKTPFTEAFF
NA	TRBJ2-5	TRBV5-1	NA	TGCGCCAGCAGCTTAGCGACTGAAGAGACCCAGTACTTC	CASSLATEETQYF
NA	TRBJ1-2	TRBV5-4	NA	TGTGCCAGCAGCTCCCCATCACAGGGTTATGGCTACACCTTC	CASSSPSQGYGYTF
NA	TRBJ2-1	TRBV7-6	NA	TGTGCCAGCAGCTCCCAGACGGGGAGCTACAATGAGCAGTTCTTC	CASSSQTGSYNEQFF
NA	TRBJ1-1	TRBV9	NA	TGTGCCAGCAGCAATTCCAGGGAAATCACTGAAGCTTTCTTT	CASSNSREITEAFF
NA	TRBJ2-7	TRBV18	NA	TGTGCCAGCTCCCCCACCCCAGGGTACGAGCAGTACTTC	CASSPTPGYEQYF
NA	TRBJ1-5	TRBV5-5	NA	TGTGCCAGCAGCTTGTTTAGGGGCCCTAATCAGCCCCAGCATTTT	CASSLFRGPNQPQHF
TRBD2	TRBJ2-3	TRBV27	once	TGTGCCAGCAGTTTACGGGGGGAAGGAGCAGATACGCAGTATTTT	CASSLRGEGADTQYF
NA	TRBJ2-7	TRBV7-2	NA	TGTGCCAGCAGCTTCGGGGGCCCCTACGAGCAGTACTTC	CASSFGGPYEQYF
TRBD1	TRBJ1-2	TRBV5-4	NA	TGTGCCAGCAGCCAATGGACAGGCGGGGGCTATGGCTACACCTTC	CASSQWTGGGYGYTF
TRBD2	TRBJ2-1	TRBV14	NA	TGTGCCAGCAGCCAAGATACAGGACTAGCGGGAGAAGGTGAGCAGTTCTTC	CASSQDTGLAGEGEQFF
NA	TRBJ2-1	TRBV5-6	NA	TGTGCCAGCAGCTTGTACCGAGCGAGCTCCTACAATGAGCAGTTCTTC	CASSLYRASSYNEQFF
TRBD1	TRBJ1-4	TRBV27	NA	TGTGCCAGCAGTTTATCGCCGGGACAGACGGGGGAAAAACTGTTTTTT	CASSLSPGQTGEKLFF
NA	TRBJ1-1	TRBV5-1	NA	TGCGCCAGCAGGGGCAGGTTGAACACTGAAGCTTTCTTT	CASRGRLNTEAFF
TRBD2	TRBJ2-1	TRBV10-3	once	TGTGCCATCAGTGGGACTAGCGGGAGCTCCTACAATGAGCAGTTCTTC	CAISGTSGSSYNEQFF
NA	TRBJ1-1	TRBV5-6	NA	TGTGCCAGCAGCTTGTATGCAGGGTCGGGTACTGAAGCTTTCTTT	CASSLYAGSGTEAFF
NA	TRBJ2-1	TRBV7-8	NA	TGTGCCAGCAGCTTAGCGGGCCGCAATGAGCAGTTCTTC	CASSLAGRNEQFF
TRBD1	TRBJ1-4	TRBV28	NA	TGTGCCAGCAGTTCCGGCGGGACAGGGTCTGAAAAACTGTTTTTT	CASSSGGTGSEKLFF
NA	TRBJ2-7	TRBV30	NA	TGTGCCTGGAGGTGGCAGGGTACCTACGAGCAGTACTTC	CAWRWQGTYEQYF
NA	TRBJ2-3	TRBV7-2	NA	TGTGCCAGCAGCTTAGCAGGCAGCACATTTCAAAGTCGAGCGCAGTATTTT	CASSLAGSTFQSRAQYF
NA	TRBJ2-2	TRBV7-2	NA	TGTGCCAGCAGCCACCATCCCCCGAACACCGGGGAGCTGTTTTTT	CASSHHPPNTGELFF
NA	TRBJ1-3	TRBV5-1	NA	TGCGCCAGCAGCTTGGTAACAGACAGTGGAAACACCATATATTTT	CASSLVTDSGNTIYF
TRBD1	TRBJ2-5	TRBV7-2	NA	TGTGCCAGCAGCTTTGGACAGGGGGTATGGGAGACCCAGTACTTC	CASSFGQGVWETQYF
NA	TRBJ2-6	TRBV5-4	NA	TGTGCCCTGGGGGTCTCTGGGGCCAACGTCCTGACTTTC	CALGVSGANVLTF
TRBD1	TRBJ1-3	TRBV5-6	NA	TGTGCCAGCAGCACGGGACAGGGTACTAACACCATATATTTT	CASSTGQGTNTIYF
TRBD1	TRBJ1-3	TRBV5-1	NA	TGCGCCAGTTCGACAGGGCTGAGCTCTGGAAACACCATATATTTT	CASSTGLSSGNTIYF
TRBD1	TRBJ1-2	TRBV28	NA	TGTGCCAGCAGTCCAGCAGGAATTCCCTACAGGGGGGAGAACTATGGCTACACCTTC	CASSPAGIPYRGENYGYTF